The clone carrying this TCR beta chain appeared a few times. Its antigen is undetermined. The sample comes from a study of identical twins. TCRdb independently ran MiXCR on the 5' RACE reads; one entry per CDR3 protein. The sample yields 500,000 to 550,000 distinct CDR3 sequences, 20% to 25% seen once. The CDR3 is made up of 15 amino acids. Per germline, CDR1 LGHDT and CDR2 YNNKEL (reference sequence). J was trimmed by 4 bases and V by 3 bases; bases with no gene match: 7. The study, taken as a whole, reports: Fewer insertions were carried by abundant cord blood beta clonotypes, but none was seen in memory repertoires.

Separately, the same data were catalogued under a study of yellow fever vaccine responses in identical twins. That paper states: Convergence reportedly seemed to mark part of the twins' vaccine T cell response, with personalization marking the rest.

The clonotype originates from a woman younger than 30 in good health. Sequencing was done on a sample of CD4+ T cells sorted from blood. The chain combines TRBV3-1 with TRBJ2-5, with TRBD1 matching over 8 bases. The CDR3 region is CASSQPGDRRETQYF. In DNA, the CDR3 is TGTGCCAGCAGCCAGCCCGGGGACAGGAGAGAGACCCAGTACTTC.